Sequencing of this TCR beta chain was carried out in a study of response to subunit inactivated influenza vaccine. TCRdb re-called the RT-PCR reads through MiXCR, storing one row per CDR3 protein. The sample holds over 150,000 distinct CDR3 sequences; about a tenth are singletons and the top ten take about an eighth. Study outcomes and limitations: The authors proposed limited new T cell recruitment per seasonal influenza vaccination.

CDR3 length: 15 residues. With 4 bases clipped from V and 0 bases from J, the junction kept 6 bases outside the gene matches. The germline V gene encodes CDR1 DFQATT and CDR2 SNEGSKA (reference sequence). About this clonotype: What it binds is unknown.

This rearrangement joins TRBV20-1 to TRBJ2-3; TRBD2 aligns across 8 bases. This receptor was identified in a middle-aged man who received an inactivated influenza vaccine. The sequences come from non-naive T cells sorted from PBMCs, collected more than 35 days after vaccination. The CDR3 nucleotides read TGCAGTGCTAACGGGAGGGGGGGTAGCACAGATACGCAGTATTTT. Translated: CSANGRGGSTDTQYF.